What follows are 6 T cell receptor beta chains derived from one specimen sequenced in a study of shared T cell receptors in the human thymus (dated by TCRdb to the early 2020s). Library construction relied on the immunoSEQ multiplex PCR assay. TCRdb mirrors the immuneACCESS table, restricted to in-frame sequences. Some clones are absent from its copies; in checked studies, under half trace to an unresolved V gene, and the reason for the others is unknown. The sample table records about 500,000 clones; approximately 80% of these occur just once. 0.013% of the sample belongs to the ten largest clones. These data were likewise used in another study, on human thymus T cells.

The sequenced material came from thymocytes. Receptors were obtained from a boy in the first two years of life with a congenital heart defect. Donor details come from another sample of the same person, matched by shared clones.

The chain couples TRBV27 to TRBJ2-7, with a tentative D call TRBD1 (6 bases). Germline lookup yields CDR1 MNHEY and CDR2 SMNVEV (reference sequence). The ends were cut back, 9 bases at V and 4 bases at J, with 16 bases in the middle. The CDR3 consists of 13 residues. CDR3 coding DNA: TGTGCCAGTTCACCGGACAGACTATACGAGCAGTACTTC. Protein sequence: CASSPDRLYEQYF.

V is TRBV4-1 and J is TRBJ1-3; 8 bases are a match to TRBD1. This CDR3 is built from 19 residues. Germline V gives CDR1 MGHRA, CDR2 YSYEKL. The J segment lost 2 bases and the V segment lost 0 bases, leaving 12 bases of the junction unmatched. The CDR3 region has the DNA TGCGCCAGCAGCCAAGATCTAAGCCCCCGGACAGGGACTGGAAACACCATATATTTT. Translated: CASSQDLSPRTGTGNTIYF.

This chain joins TRBV5-4 and TRBJ2-7, with 7 bases aligning to TRBD2. The V gene end was trimmed by 3 bases and the J gene end by 5 bases; junction bases not matched to a gene: 14. The CDR3 is 16 residues long. CDR1 SGHNT and CDR2 YYREEE come from the germline V gene (reference sequence). The CDR3 coding sequence is TGTGCCAGCAGCTCCTTTGGCTGGGCGGGAGAGGACGAGCAGTACTTC. As protein: CASSSFGWAGEDEQYF.

A remark on this clone: One junction end does not reproduce the germline sequence, and a read error may be involved. V gene TRBV6-4 combines with J gene TRBJ2-1; 12 nucleotides agree with TRBD2. The CDR3 is made up of 16 amino acids. CDR1 and CDR2 from the germline V gene are MRHNA and SNTAGT. The CDR3 is CASSNSSGRAYNEQFF. The CDR3 DNA reads as TGTGCCAGCAGTAACTCTAGCGGGAGGGCCTACAATGAGCAGTTCTTC.

This clone has a single count. For the CDR3, the DNA is TGTGCCAGCAGTTTATATTCAGGGATGGGGACTGAAGCTTTCTTT. As protein: CASSLYSGMGTEAFF. The V call is TRBV27, the J call TRBJ1-1; D may be TRBD1 (5 bases). V lost 1 base to trimming and J lost 5 bases, with 14 bases between them. The CDR3 loop spans 15 amino acids. Germline V lookup: CDR1 MNHEY, CDR2 SMNVEV (reference sequence).

The V and J genes are TRBV4-2 and TRBJ2-5; 14 positions agree with TRBD2. CDR1 is LGHNA and CDR2 is YNFKEQ in the germline V gene. The V segment lost 2 bases and the J segment 5 bases; nucleotides outside the gene matches: 7. The CDR3 is made up of 17 amino acids. CDR3 coding DNA: TGTGCCAGCAGCCAACGACTAGCGGGAGGGCCGAGCGAGACCCAGTACTTC. Protein product: CASSQRLAGGPSETQYF.